These T cell receptor beta chains were read from a single sample in a study of T cells in placental villitis. Clones were read by immunoSEQ multiplex PCR, and TCRdb kept only the in-frame ones, dropping some. This table holds 450 to 600 clones, just under 99% found once. Sequences were obtained from placental tissue containing maternal and fetal cells. These receptors were taken from a human donor in good health; the placental T cells may come from both mother and fetus. Each CDR3 is given with its conserved first and last residue. D genes are given only for firm matches. Clone size is stated in some rows and not others, as once, few, many or a class when expanded.

TRBD2 | TRBJ2-5 | TRBV6-2/TRBV6-3 | NA | TGTGCCAGCAGTTACGCCCTCTTAGTAGCGGGGGGCTTCGATTACCAAGAGACCCAGTACTTC | CASSYALLVAGGFDYQETQYF
TRBD1 | TRBJ2-3 | TRBV6-5 | NA | TGTGCCAGCAGTTACTCCTACAGGGGGCACACAGATACGCAGTATTTT | CASSYSYRGHTDTQYF
NA | TRBJ1-2 | TRBV5-8 | NA | TGTGCCAGCAGCTTGCAAACCCACTATGGCTACACCTTC | CASSLQTHYGYTF
NA | TRBJ2-7 | TRBV30 | NA | TGTGCCTGGAGTGTGGGCTACGAGCAGTACTTC | CAWSVGYEQYF
NA | TRBJ2-7 | TRBV7-9 | NA | TGTGCCAGCGGCCTTCGTGGACAGTTCTACTCCTACGAGCAGTACTTC | CASGLRGQFYSYEQYF
TRBD1 | TRBJ2-7 | TRBV7-9 | NA | TGTGCCAGCAGCCTCCGGACAGGGGGCTACGAGCAGTACTTC | CASSLRTGGYEQYF
NA | TRBJ1-1 | TRBV29-1 | NA | TGCAGCGTTGCACCGGGGAACACTGAAGCTTTCTTT | CSVAPGNTEAFF
TRBD2 | TRBJ2-7 | TRBV7-6 | once | TGTGCCAGCAGCTTCGGGGGGGCCGGTGGCGAGCAGTACTTC | CASSFGGAGGEQYF
TRBD1 | TRBJ1-4 | TRBV29-1 | NA | TGCAGCGTTGGTGGGACAGCAGGTGAAAAACTGTTTTTT | CSVGGTAGEKLFF
NA | TRBJ2-7 | TRBV27 | NA | TGTGCCAGCAGTTTTCGGAGCTCCTACGAGCAGTACTTC | CASSFRSSYEQYF
TRBD1 | TRBJ1-1 | TRBV10-2 | NA | TGCGCGACAGGGATGGGCACTGAAGCTTTCTTT | CATGMGTEAFF
NA | TRBJ2-3 | TRBV27 | NA | TGTGCCAGCAGTCCCCGAGGAGGGGGCGGAGATACGCAGTATTTT | CASSPRGGGGDTQYF
TRBD2 | TRBJ2-7 | TRBV5-4 | once | TGTGCCAGCAGCCCTCTAGCGGGGATCAACGAGCAGTACTTC | CASSPLAGINEQYF
NA | TRBJ2-5 | TRBV7-9 | NA | TGTGCCAGCAGCTTCTGGACAGAAGAGACCCAGTACTTC | CASSFWTEETQYF
NA | TRBJ1-2 | TRBV29-1 | NA | TGCAGCGTTGAGCAGGGGTATGGCTACACCTTC | CSVEQGYGYTF